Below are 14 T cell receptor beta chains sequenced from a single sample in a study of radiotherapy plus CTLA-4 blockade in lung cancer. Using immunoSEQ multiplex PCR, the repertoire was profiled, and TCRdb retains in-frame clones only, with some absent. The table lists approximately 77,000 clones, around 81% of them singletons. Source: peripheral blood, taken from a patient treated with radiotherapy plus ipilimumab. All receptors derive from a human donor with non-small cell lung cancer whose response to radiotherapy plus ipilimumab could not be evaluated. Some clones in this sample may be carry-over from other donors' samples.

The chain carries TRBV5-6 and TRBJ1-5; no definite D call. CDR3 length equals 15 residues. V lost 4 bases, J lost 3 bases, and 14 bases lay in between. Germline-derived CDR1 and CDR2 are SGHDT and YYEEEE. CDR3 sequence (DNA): TGTGCCAGCAGCCGGAGTCTTAGAGACAATCAGCCCCAGCATTTT. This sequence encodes CASSRSLRDNQPQHF. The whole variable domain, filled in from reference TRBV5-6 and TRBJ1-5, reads DAGVTQSPTHLIKTRGQQVTLRCSPKSGHDTVSWYQQALGQGPQFIFQYYEEEERQRGNFPDRFSGHQFPNYSSELNVNALLLGDSALYLCASSRSLRDNQPQHFGDGTRLSIL.

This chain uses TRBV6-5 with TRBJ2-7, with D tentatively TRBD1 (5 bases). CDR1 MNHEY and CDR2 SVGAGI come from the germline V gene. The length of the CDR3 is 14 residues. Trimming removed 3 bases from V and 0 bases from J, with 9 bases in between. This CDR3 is CASSYQGASYEQYF. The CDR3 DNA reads TGTGCCAGCAGTTATCAGGGCGCCTCCTACGAGCAGTACTTC.

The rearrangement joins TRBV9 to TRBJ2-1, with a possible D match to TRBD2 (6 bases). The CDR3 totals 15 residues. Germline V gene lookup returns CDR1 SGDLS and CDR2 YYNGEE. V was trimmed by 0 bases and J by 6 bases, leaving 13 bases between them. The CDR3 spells CASSVGGDGGNEQFF. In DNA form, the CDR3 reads TGTGCCAGCAGCGTAGGTGGGGACGGGGGCAATGAGCAGTTCTTC.

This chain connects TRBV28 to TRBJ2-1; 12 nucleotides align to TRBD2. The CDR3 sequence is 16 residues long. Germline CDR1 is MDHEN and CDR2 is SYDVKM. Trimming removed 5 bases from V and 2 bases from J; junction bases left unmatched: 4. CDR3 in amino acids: CASSLRLAGAYNEQFF. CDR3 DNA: TGTGCCAGCAGTCTAAGACTAGCGGGGGCCTACAATGAGCAGTTCTTC. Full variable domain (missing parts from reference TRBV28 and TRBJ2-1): DVKVTQSSRYLVKRTGEKVFLECVQDMDHENMFWYRQDPGLGLRLIYFSYDVKMKEKGDIPEGYSVSREKKERFSLILESASTNQTSMYLCASSLRLAGAYNEQFFGPGTRLTVL.

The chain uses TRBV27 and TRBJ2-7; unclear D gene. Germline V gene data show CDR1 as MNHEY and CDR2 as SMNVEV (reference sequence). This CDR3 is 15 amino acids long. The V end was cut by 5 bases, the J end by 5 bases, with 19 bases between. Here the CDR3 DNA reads TGTGCCAGCAGTCGAGTATCTCTAATCTTGGACGAGCAGTACTTC. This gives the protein CASSRVSLILDEQYF.

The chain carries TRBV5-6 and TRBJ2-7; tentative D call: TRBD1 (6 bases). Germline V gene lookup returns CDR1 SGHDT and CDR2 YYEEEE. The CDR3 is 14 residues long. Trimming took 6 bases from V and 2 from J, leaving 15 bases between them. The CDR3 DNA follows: TGTGCCAGCAACCGACAGGCGGTTACCTACGAGCAGTACTTC. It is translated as CASNRQAVTYEQYF.

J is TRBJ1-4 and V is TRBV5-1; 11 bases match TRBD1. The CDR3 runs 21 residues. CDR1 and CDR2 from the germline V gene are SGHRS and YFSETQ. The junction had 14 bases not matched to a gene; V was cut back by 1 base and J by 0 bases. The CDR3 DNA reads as TGCGCCAGCAGCTTGTATTTCTCTGGACAGGGGGCCCTTGCAACTAATGAAAAACTGTTTTTT. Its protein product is CASSLYFSGQGALATNEKLFF.

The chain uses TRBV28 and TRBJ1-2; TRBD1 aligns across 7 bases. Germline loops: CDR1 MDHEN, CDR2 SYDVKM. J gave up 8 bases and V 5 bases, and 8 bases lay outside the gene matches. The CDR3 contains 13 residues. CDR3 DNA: TGTGCCAGCAGTAATACAGGGGTAAGGGGCTACACCTTC. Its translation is CASSNTGVRGYTF.

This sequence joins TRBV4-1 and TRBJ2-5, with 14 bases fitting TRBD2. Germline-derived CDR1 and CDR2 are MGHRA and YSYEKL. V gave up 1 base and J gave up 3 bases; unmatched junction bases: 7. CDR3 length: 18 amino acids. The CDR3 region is CASSQVALGLAGEETQYF. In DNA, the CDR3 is TGCGCCAGCAGCCAAGTCGCCCTGGGACTAGCGGGAGAAGAGACCCAGTACTTC.

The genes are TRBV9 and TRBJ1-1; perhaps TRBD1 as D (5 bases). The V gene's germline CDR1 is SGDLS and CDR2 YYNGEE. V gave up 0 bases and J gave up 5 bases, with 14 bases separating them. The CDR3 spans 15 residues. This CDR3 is CASSVALGEGTEAFF. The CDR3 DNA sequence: TGTGCCAGCAGCGTAGCTTTAGGGGAAGGAACTGAAGCTTTCTTT.

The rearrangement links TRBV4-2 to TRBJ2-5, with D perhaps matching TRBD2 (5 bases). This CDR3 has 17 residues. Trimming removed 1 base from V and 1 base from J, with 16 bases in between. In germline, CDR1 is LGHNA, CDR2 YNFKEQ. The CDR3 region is CASSQVLRGKGQETQYF. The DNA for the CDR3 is TGTGCCAGCAGCCAAGTTCTCCGGGGAAAGGGCCAAGAGACCCAGTACTTC.

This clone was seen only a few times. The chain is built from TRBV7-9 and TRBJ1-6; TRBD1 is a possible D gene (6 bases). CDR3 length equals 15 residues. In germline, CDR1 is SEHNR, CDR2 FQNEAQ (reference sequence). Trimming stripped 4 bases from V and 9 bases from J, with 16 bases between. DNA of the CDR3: TGTGCCAGCAGCTGGATTTCAGGGGAGGGTTCACCCCTCCACTTT. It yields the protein CASSWISGEGSPLHF.

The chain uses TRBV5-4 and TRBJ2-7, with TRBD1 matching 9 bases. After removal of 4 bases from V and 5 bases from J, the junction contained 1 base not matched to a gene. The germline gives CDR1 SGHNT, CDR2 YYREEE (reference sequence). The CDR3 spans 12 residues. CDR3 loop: CASSRTGDEQYF. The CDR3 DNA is TGTGCCAGCAGCCGGACAGGGGACGAGCAGTACTTC.

The CDR3 bases are TGTGCCAGTCTCCAGGGGAATCAGCCCCAGCATTTT. The encoded protein is CASLQGNQPQHF. The chain recombines TRBV28 with TRBJ1-5; TRBD1 might be the D (6 bases). Between the trimmed V and J ends, which lost 9 bases and 4 bases, there was a span of 10 bases. The CDR3 sequence is 12 residues long. Germline assignment: CDR1 MDHEN and CDR2 SYDVKM.